The entry that follows covers one T cell receptor beta chain sequence. It lacks a known antigen. Base-call qualities are not available, and no considerably larger clone is one nucleotide away. From the germline V gene, CDR1 is SNHLY and CDR2 is FYNNEI. Germline trimming amounts to 5 bases on V and 6 bases on J, with 10 as the count of junction bases outside the gene matches. The CDR3 runs 16 residues from the cysteine to the phenylalanine. Just CDR3 DNA is preserved here, 48 bases in frame from base 1. This specimen belongs to a study of blood T cell repertoires in COVID-19 (dated by TCRdb to the early 2020s). Context from the whole study: The collaborator samples originated in the United States, Italy and Spain and spanned the acute and convalescent phases of COVID-19. The prospective study material was composed of cDNA or gDNA derived from T cells, B-cell-depleted T cells, or PBMCs. Subjects who had been exposed to COVID-19, were actively infected with it, or had recovered from it provided the deeply sampled blood TCRbeta repertoires that made up the dataset. The repertoires were released in a freely available public database intended as a resource for research on the immune response to SARS-CoV-2. Samples were obtained from the ongoing ImmuneRACE study (first 160 participants) and from about 1,300 subjects provided by 6 global collaborators. The sample metadata nearly always contained a de-identified subject ID, COVID-19 status, age in years and sex. Where available, HLA class I and class II types were taken from metadata supplied by the sample provider and were not determined by assay-based typing. Overall study outcomes, separate from this receptor: The amount of clinical and demographic metadata varied by source and participant and was provided uncurated.

TCRbeta CDR3 regions were amplified from genomic DNA using the immunoSEQ Assay, a bias-controlled multiplex PCR. The study's processing was this. Within the assay, amplification of reference gene primers was used to estimate how many nucleated cells each sample contained. To quantify the absolute abundance of each unique TCRbeta CDR3 rearrangement, sequence reads were collapsed and filtered. For each sample, productive Simpson clonality was calculated as the square root of Simpson's diversity index over productive rearrangements. TCRdb limited this immuneACCESS table to in-frame rearrangements with V and J called. A share of clones is missing; checked studies link under half to unresolved V genes, and the rest is unexplained. From that table come the V and J calls and clone size; the DNA was used to work out D and trimming. For this sample the table gives about 80,000 clones, of which roughly three quarters were detected only once. The ten largest account for roughly 15% of the sample.

The collaborating institutions used their own protocols to collect whole blood in K2EDTA tubes. For TCRbeta analysis, collaborators shipped samples in one of three forms: frozen whole blood, isolated PBMCs, or DNA extracted from either of those sample types. This chain joins TRBV2 to TRBJ2-1; TRBD2 matches 10 bases in the middle. The source material was peripheral blood. The sequence derives from a man between 70 and 80 years old with active or convalescent COVID-19. Here is the DNA: TGTGCCAGCAGTTCCGAAGCGGGGGGGACCCTCAATGAGCAGTTCTTC. This sequence encodes CASSSEAGGTLNEQFF.